This TCR beta chain is from a study of OX40 agonist ivuxolimab in advanced cancers. Concerning the study at large: Ivuxolimab was an agonistic, fully human IgG2 monoclonal antibody directed against OX40 (CD134), a costimulatory receptor. Intravenous ivuxolimab was administered to patients every 2 weeks at six dose levels: 0.01, 0.1, 0.3, 1.5, 3 and 10 mg/kg. Of the approximately 53 patients in dose escalation, 19 had hepatocellular carcinoma, around 15 had melanoma, 9 had renal cell carcinoma and 9 had head and neck cancer. The dose-escalation cohort was roughly 87% male with a mean age of about 60 years, ranging from roughly 23 to 90. Patients were allowed to have had prior anti-PD-1, anti-PD-L1 or anti-CTLA-4 therapy, and approximately 39% of the dose-escalation patients had been treated with checkpoint inhibitors. Partial responses were achieved by three dose-escalation patients, of whom one had hepatocellular carcinoma and two had cutaneous melanoma. The point of sequencing TCRbeta in the periphery was to test whether ivuxolimab changed TCR sequence diversity and drove clonal T-cell expansion. The paper reports the monotherapy dose-escalation portion (N ≈ 50 patients) of the phase I ivuxolimab trial.

The CDR1 and CDR2 encoded by the germline V gene (reference sequence) are LNHNV and YYDKDF. The CDR3 spans 13 residues, from the cysteine through the phenylalanine. This entry keeps only the CDR3 DNA: 39 bases, framed from base 1. Trimming takes 3 bases off V and 6 bases off J; junction bases not matched to a gene: 3. Patients with autoimmune disease history or receiving systemic immunosuppression were excluded from the trial. Peripheral blood for TCR sequencing was collected from all dose cohorts at baseline, on cycle 4 day 1, and on cycle 7 day 1. The samples were taken from a phase I, first-in-human, multicenter, open-label dose-escalation trial of ivuxolimab. Adults with locally advanced or metastatic melanoma, renal cell, hepatocellular, or head and neck squamous cell carcinoma were enrolled in the trial. Before TCR sequencing, CD4+ T cells and CD8+ T cells from peripheral blood were sorted into separate populations.

For sequencing of the TCRbeta CDR3 region, genomic DNA was extracted from the sorted cells. The immunoSEQ Assay was used to sequence the TCRbeta CDR3 regions. TCRdb stores this immuneACCESS table with in-frame sequences only. Part of the clones is absent; in the studies checked, under half of the shortfall reflects unresolved V genes, and no reason is known for the rest. A total of about 55,000 clones appear in this sample, approximately 83% of them only once. 12% to 15% of the sample is in the top ten clones. Remarks on this clone: The clone's antigen remains unknown. No base quality values were provided; no much bigger clone lies one nucleotide off.

On the study overall, not on this receptor specifically: At doses from 0.1 to 3.0 mg/kg, clonal expansion was seen in both CD4+ and CD8+ blood T cells between baseline and week 6. Low levels of normalized T-cell clonal expansion were also seen in some patients who did not respond. Antigen specificity was not determined for the clonally expanded peripheral T cells. After ivuxolimab, expanded clones were on average more numerous among CD8+ T cells than among CD4+ T cells. Partial responders in the 0.1-3.0 mg/kg groups had among the lowest normalized peripheral clonal expansion, especially among CD8+ T cells.

This clonotype was sampled from an adult with an advanced solid tumor such as melanoma, head and neck, liver or kidney cancer. The material was CD4+ or CD8+ T cells sorted from blood, obtained in a trial of the OX40 agonist ivuxolimab. Recombination joined TRBV15 with TRBJ1-2, with 8 bases aligning to TRBD1. The DNA reads as follows: TGTGCCACCAGCAGGGACAGGGTTGATGGCTACACCTTC. Translated, it reads CATSRDRVDGYTF.